The TCR beta chain described here comes from a study of PD-L1 blockade in urothelial cancer. Regarding the study as a whole: Those with durable benefit had larger increases in tumor-associated blood clones at 3 weeks.

With regard to this clone: Its antigen is as yet unknown.

There are 16 residues in the CDR3. Per germline, CDR1 SGHTA and CDR2 FQGNSA. Trimming cost V 5 bases and J 5 bases; bases outside gene matches: 8. Assay: immunoSEQ multiplex PCR; the TCRdb copy retains only in-frame clones and omits some. The sample yields roughly 74,000 clones, roughly 87% seen once. This chain connects TRBV7-2 to TRBJ2-1; 11 bases are a match to TRBD2. The sequenced sample was PBMCs, obtained around atezolizumab (anti-PD-L1) treatment. The sequence came from a woman aged 70-85 years with urothelial cancer. The DNA of the CDR3 is TGTGCCAGCAGCACCCACACTAGCGGGGGACACAATGAGCAGTTCTTC. It encodes CASSTHTSGGHNEQFF.